The clone carrying this T cell receptor (beta chain) was counted between two and nine times. Per the germline V gene, CDR1 is SGHTA and CDR2 is FQGNSA. The CDR3 is made up of 15 amino acids. The ends were cut back, 1 base at V and 2 bases at J, with 10 bases in the middle. The data stem from a study of beta chain features in type 1 diabetes. Sequencing targeted expressed TCRB transcripts, as all isolated RNA had been reverse transcribed. Measured with immunoSEQ multiplex PCR; TCRdb has only the in-frame clones, and not every one. The sample lists around 500,000 clones, roughly 11% occurring once. The clonotype comes from a woman younger than 35 in good health. The sample taken for sequencing was naive CD4+ T cells from blood. The rearrangement joins TRBV7-2 to TRBJ2-3; D unclear. In DNA, the CDR3 is TGTGCCAGCAGCTTAGAGAGAGTTCCCACAGATACGCAGTATTTT. This sequence encodes CASSLERVPTDTQYF.